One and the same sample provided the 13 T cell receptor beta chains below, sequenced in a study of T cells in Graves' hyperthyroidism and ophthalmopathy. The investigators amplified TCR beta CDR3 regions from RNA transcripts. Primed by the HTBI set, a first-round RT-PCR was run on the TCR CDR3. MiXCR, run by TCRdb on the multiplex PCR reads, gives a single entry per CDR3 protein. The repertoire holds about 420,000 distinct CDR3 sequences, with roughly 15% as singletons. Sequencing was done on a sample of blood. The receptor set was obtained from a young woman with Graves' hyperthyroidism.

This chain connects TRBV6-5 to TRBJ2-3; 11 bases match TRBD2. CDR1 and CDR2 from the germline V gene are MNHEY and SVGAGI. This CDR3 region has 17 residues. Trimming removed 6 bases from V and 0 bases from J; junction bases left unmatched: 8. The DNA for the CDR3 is TGTGCCAGCAGCTCTCGACTAGCGGGATCTAGCACAGATACGCAGTATTTT. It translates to CASSSRLAGSSTDTQYF.

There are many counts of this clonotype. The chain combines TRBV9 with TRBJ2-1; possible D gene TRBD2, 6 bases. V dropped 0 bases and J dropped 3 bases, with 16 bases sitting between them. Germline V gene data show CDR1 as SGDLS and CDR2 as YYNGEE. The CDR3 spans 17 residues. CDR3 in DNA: TGTGCCAGCAGCGTAGATGCACTAGCCATACTCTACAATGAGCAGTTCTTC. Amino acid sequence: CASSVDALAILYNEQFF.

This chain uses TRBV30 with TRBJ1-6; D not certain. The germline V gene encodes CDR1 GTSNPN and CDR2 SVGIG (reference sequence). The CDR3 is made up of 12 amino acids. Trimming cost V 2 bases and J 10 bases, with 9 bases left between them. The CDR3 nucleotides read TGTGCCTGGAGTACCCGGGCCTCACCCCTCCACTTT. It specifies CAWSTRASPLHF.

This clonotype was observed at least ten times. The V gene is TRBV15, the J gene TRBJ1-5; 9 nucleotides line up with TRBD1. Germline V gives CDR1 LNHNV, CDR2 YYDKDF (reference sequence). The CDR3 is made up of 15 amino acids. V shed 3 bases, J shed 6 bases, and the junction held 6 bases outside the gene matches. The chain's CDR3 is CATSSGTGSIQPQHF. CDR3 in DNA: TGTGCCACCAGCAGTGGGACAGGGTCTATTCAGCCCCAGCATTTT.

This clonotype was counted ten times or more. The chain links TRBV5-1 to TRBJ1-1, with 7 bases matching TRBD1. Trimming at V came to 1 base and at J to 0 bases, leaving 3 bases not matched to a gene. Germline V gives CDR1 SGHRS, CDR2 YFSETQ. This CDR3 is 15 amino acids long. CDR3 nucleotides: TGCGCCAGCAGCTTGCAGGGGGGAGTGAACACTGAAGCTTTCTTT. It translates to CASSLQGGVNTEAFF.

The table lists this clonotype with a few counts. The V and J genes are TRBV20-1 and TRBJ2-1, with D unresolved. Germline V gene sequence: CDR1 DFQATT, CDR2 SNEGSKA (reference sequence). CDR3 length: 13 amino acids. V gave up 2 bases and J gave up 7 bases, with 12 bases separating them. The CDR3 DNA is TGCAGTGCTAGATTCGAGAGATTGAATGAGCAGTTCTTC. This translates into CSARFERLNEQFF.

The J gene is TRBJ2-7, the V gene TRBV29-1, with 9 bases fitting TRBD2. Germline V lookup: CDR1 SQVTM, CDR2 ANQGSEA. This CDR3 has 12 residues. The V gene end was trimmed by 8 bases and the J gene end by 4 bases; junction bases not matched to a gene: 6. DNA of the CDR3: TGCAGCCCGCGGGGGGGCTCATACGAGCAGTACTTC. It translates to CSPRGGSYEQYF.

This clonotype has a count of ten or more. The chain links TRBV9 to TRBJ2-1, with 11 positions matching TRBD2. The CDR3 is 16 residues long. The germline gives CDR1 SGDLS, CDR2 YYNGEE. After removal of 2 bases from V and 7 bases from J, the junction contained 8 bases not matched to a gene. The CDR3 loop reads CASSVLAGGPRNEQFF. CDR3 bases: TGTGCCAGCAGCGTCTTAGCGGGAGGGCCTAGGAATGAGCAGTTCTTC.

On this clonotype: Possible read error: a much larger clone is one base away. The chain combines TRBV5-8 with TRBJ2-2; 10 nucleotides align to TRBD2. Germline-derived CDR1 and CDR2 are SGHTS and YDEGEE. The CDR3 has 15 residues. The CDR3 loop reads CASSGGLARVGGLFF. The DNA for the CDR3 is TGTGCCAGCAGCGGGGGACTAGCGAGGGTCGGGGGGCTGTTTTTT.

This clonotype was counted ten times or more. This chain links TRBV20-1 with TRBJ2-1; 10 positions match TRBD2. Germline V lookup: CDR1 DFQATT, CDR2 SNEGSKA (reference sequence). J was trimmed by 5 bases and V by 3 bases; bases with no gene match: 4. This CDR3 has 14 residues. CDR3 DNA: TGCAGTGCTAGGAGCGGGAGGGCCAACAATGAGCAGTTCTTC. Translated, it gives CSARSGRANNEQFF.

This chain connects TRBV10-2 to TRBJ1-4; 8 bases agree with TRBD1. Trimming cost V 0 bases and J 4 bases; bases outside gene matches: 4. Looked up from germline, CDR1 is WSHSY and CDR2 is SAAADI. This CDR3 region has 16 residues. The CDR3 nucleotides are TGCGCCAGCAGTGAGTCCAGGGGGCTCGGTAATGAAAAACTGTTTTTT. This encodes CASSESRGLGNEKLFF.

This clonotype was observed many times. CDR3 DNA: TGTGCCAGCAGCTTAAGGGGCGGGAGGAACACCGGGGAGCTGTTTTTT. Translating it yields CASSLRGGRNTGELFF. The V call is TRBV7-3, the J call TRBJ2-2, with 7 bases lining up with TRBD2. The V gene's germline CDR1 is SGHTA and CDR2 FQGTGA. V shed 1 base and J 1 base; nucleotides not matched to a gene: 3. This CDR3 is 16 amino acids long.

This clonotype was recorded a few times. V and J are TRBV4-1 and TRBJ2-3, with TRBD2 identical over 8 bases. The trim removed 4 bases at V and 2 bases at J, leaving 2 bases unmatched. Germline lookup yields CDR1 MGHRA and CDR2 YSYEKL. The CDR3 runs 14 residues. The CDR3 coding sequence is TGCGCCAGCAGCCCAGCGGGGGCCACAGATACGCAGTATTTT. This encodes CASSPAGATDTQYF.